One sample yielded the 8 T cell receptor beta chains listed below, sequenced in a study of T cells in Graves' hyperthyroidism and ophthalmopathy. There were TCR beta CDR3 regions amplified from RNA transcripts. Initially, a first-round RT-PCR of the TCR CDR3 employed the HTBI primer set. Via MiXCR, TCRdb re-called the multiplex PCR reads, giving one row per CDR3 protein. The table has 700,000 to 950,000 distinct CDR3 sequences, approximately 40% seen once; the top ten hold less than 35%. Sequencing was performed on blood. Receptors were obtained from a woman in her thirties or forties with Graves' hyperthyroidism.

This clonotype came up many times. The CDR3 loop is CASSFTGGEETQYF. The DNA for the CDR3 is TGTGCCAGCAGCTTTACAGGGGGCGAAGAGACCCAGTACTTC. This chain uses TRBV7-9 with TRBJ2-5, with 9 nucleotides matching TRBD1. CDR3 length: 14 residues. The germline V gene encodes CDR1 SEHNR and CDR2 FQNEAQ (reference sequence). J gave up 3 bases and V 3 bases, and 2 bases lay outside the gene matches.

This clonotype was picked up many times. V is TRBV29-1 and J is TRBJ1-2; the D is unclear. The length of the CDR3 is 15 residues. Per the germline V gene, CDR1 is SQVTM and CDR2 is ANQGSEA. Trimming stripped 3 bases from V and 6 bases from J, with 20 bases between. The CDR3 DNA reads TGCAGCGTTGACGTGGACCTTATCAGTGGGGATGGCTACACCTTC. Protein: CSVDVDLISGDGYTF. Complete variable domain (other parts from reference TRBV29-1 and TRBJ1-2): SAVISQKPSRDICQRGTSLTIQCQVDSQVTMMFWYRQQPGQSLTLIATANQGSEATYESGFVIDKFPISRPNLTFSTLTVSNMSPEDSSIYLCSVDVDLISGDGYTFGSGTRLTVV.

This clonotype was detected a few times. This chain uses TRBV4-3 with TRBJ1-2; D gene ambiguous. The CDR3 has 16 amino acids. Germline V lookup: CDR1 LGHNA, CDR2 YSLEER. V lost 3 bases and J lost 2, with 16 bases in between. The CDR3 DNA is TGCGCCAGCAGCCAGAGGGTTGGAGGGAACAACTATGGCTACACCTTC. This encodes CASSQRVGGNNYGYTF.

Remarks on this clonotype: Lacking the conserved final phenylalanine or tryptophan, this CDR3 likely reflects a read error. The DNA is omitted, as the CDR3 cannot be located on it reliably, and the CDR3 follows TCRdb's listing. The V and J genes are TRBV29-1 and TRBJ1-1. The CDR3 totals 11 residues, both ends included. Germline V gene sequence: CDR1 SQVTM, CDR2 ANQGSEA. The CDR3 region is CSVGAETEAFL.

As regards this clonotype: At one end, the junction sequence differs from germline, possibly due to a read error. The chain uses TRBV10-3 and TRBJ2-7; TRBD1 agrees at 10 bases. There are 15 residues in the CDR3. Germline V gene data show CDR1 as ENHRY and CDR2 as SYGVKD. DNA of the CDR3: TGTGCCAGCAGTTACCGGACAGGGGGTTTCTACGAGCAGTACTTC. Protein sequence: CASSYRTGGFYEQYF.

This chain joins TRBV4-1 and TRBJ1-2; no reliable D call. CDR1 MGHRA and CDR2 YSYEKL come from the germline V gene. V was clipped by 2 bases and J by 5 bases, with 18 bases between them. This CDR3 is built from 16 residues. As DNA, the CDR3 is TGCGCCAGCAGCCAAAGTTCTCCGGTAGATGTGTATGGCTACACCTTC. Translation gives CASSQSSPVDVYGYTF.

About this clonotype: The junction does not match germline at one end; this may be a read error. The chain employs TRBV7-9 and TRBJ1-2; D remains unclear. Germline V CDR1 and CDR2: SEHNR, FQNEAQ (reference sequence). The CDR3 contains 14 residues. CDR3 in DNA: TGTGCCAGCTGCTTAGACTACGGGGACTATGGCTACACCTTC. Translated, it gives CASCLDYGDYGYTF.

The rearrangement joins TRBV7-8 to TRBJ1-2; TRBD1 matches at 7 bases. CDR1 and CDR2 from the germline V gene are SGHVS and FQNEAQ. Unmatched junction bases numbered 11, after V lost 5 bases and J lost 2 bases. CDR3 length equals 16 residues. The CDR3 nucleotides are TGTGCCAGCAGCCCACTCCGGGACAGTCGGAACTATGGCTACACCTTC. This translates into CASSPLRDSRNYGYTF.